The rows below give T cell receptor beta chains drawn from one sample of a study of response to subunit inactivated influenza vaccine. TCRdb re-derived calls from the RT-PCR reads in MiXCR, one entry per CDR3 protein. The sample holds fewer than 200,000 distinct CDR3 sequences, about 9% seen once. The input for sequencing was non-naive T cells sorted from PBMCs, taken on the day of vaccination. The receptors stem from a man aged 50-59 years who received an inactivated influenza vaccine. Each CDR3 is given with its conserved first and last residue. Fields, in order: D gene, V gene, clone size, J gene, CDR3 DNA, CDR3 protein. The D gene is left open where the match is weak. Clone size is stated in some rows and not others, as once, few, many or a class when expanded.

TRBD2	TRBV20-1	-	TRBJ2-7	TGCAGTGCTTTCGGGCCACTAGCGGGAGTAGGGCATTACTTC	CSAFGPLAGVGHYF
-	TRBV5-1	-	TRBJ2-7	TGCGCCAGCAGCTTGGCCGCAACAGGATCTTACGAGCAGTACTTC	CASSLAATGSYEQYF
TRBD1	TRBV30	-	TRBJ1-5	TGTGCCTGGGCCCGACAGGGCTGGCAGCCCCAGCATTTT	CAWARQGWQPQHF
TRBD2	TRBV6-5	many	TRBJ2-5	TGTGCCAGCAGTTACGGCAGCGGGGGCGGCGAGACCCAGTACTTC	CASSYGSGGGETQYF
-	TRBV29-1	-	TRBJ2-5	TGCAGCGTTGTCCTGAACCAAGAGACCCAGTACTTC	CSVVLNQETQYF
-	TRBV7-6	few	TRBJ2-1	TGTGCCAGCAGCTTAGTCAGCGGTACCCTTGGGAATGAGCAGTTCTTC	CASSLVSGTLGNEQFF
TRBD2	TRBV14	few	TRBJ2-2	TGTGCCAGCAGCCAAACCGGGGGGATGAACACCGGGGAGCTGTTTTTT	CASSQTGGMNTGELFF
-	TRBV6-5	many	TRBJ1-6	TGTGCCAGCAGTTACTTCGTCATTCGAGGCAATAATTCACCCCTCCACTTT	CASSYFVIRGNNSPLHF
-	TRBV6-1	few	TRBJ1-2	TGTGCCAGCACTCAAAAAGGGGAGCCTAACTATGGCTACACCTTC	CASTQKGEPNYGYTF
TRBD2	TRBV20-1	few	TRBJ2-3	TGCGGAGGCCCCCGAGCGGGGTCCAAAGATACGCAGTATTTT	CGGPRAGSKDTQYF
TRBD1	TRBV5-6	many	TRBJ1-5	TGTGCCAGCAGCCCGAGACAGGGTCAGCCCCAGCATTTT	CASSPRQGQPQHF
TRBD2	TRBV12-3/TRBV12-4	many	TRBJ2-2	TGTGCCAGCAGTCCCCGGACTAGCGGGGTGGCAGGGGAGCTGTTTTTT	CASSPRTSGVAGELFF
TRBD1	TRBV28	few	TRBJ1-2	TGTGCCAGCATTCCGGGACAGGGGAACTATGGCTACACCTTC	CASIPGQGNYGYTF
-	TRBV6-1	-	TRBJ2-6	TGTGCCAGCAGCTGGGACCCCGGCTCTGGGGCCAACGTCCTGACTTTC	CASSWDPGSGANVLTF
-	TRBV25-1	many	TRBJ2-1	TGTGCCAGCAGTGAATTTAGCGGCCTTTCCCACAATGAGCAGTTCTTC	CASSEFSGLSHNEQFF
-	TRBV11-3	few	TRBJ1-1	TGTGCCAGCAGCTTAGGAGGAGCAACACATGAAGCTTTCTTT	CASSLGGATHEAFF
TRBD1	TRBV6-2/TRBV6-3	-	TRBJ1-5	TGTGCCAGCAGCTTCGACCCGGGACAGGGGGGCAATCAGCCCCAGCATTTT	CASSFDPGQGGNQPQHF
-	TRBV29-1	-	TRBJ1-3	TGCAGCGTCGCCCGACTGGGGGGAAACACCATATATTTT	CSVARLGGNTIYF
-	TRBV19	few	TRBJ2-7	TGTGCCAGTAGTAAGGGCGGATCCTACGAGCAGTACTTC	CASSKGGSYEQYF
-	TRBV9	-	TRBJ2-7	TGTGCCAGCAGCTTACAGGGCGGGGGTGAGCAGTACTTC	CASSLQGGGEQYF
-	TRBV19	-	TRBJ1-2	TGTGCCAGTAGTATAGCAGGCTCAGTTTACGGCTACACCTTC	CASSIAGSVYGYTF
-	TRBV10-3	many	TRBJ1-2	TGTGCCACACCCAAGGTCACCGCAGGGAGAGGTGGCTACACCTTC	CATPKVTAGRGGYTF
TRBD2	TRBV27	-	TRBJ2-1	TGTGCCAGCAGTTACGCTCCTTTAGCGGGAGCTAGAAATGAGCAGTTCTTC	CASSYAPLAGARNEQFF
-	TRBV6-2/TRBV6-3	many	TRBJ1-6	TGTGCCAGCAGTTACCAAGGAAATGCGACACCCCTCCACTTT	CASSYQGNATPLHF
-	TRBV18	few	TRBJ2-5	TGTGCCAGCTCACCCTCCCCCCAAGAGACCCAGTACTTC	CASSPSPQETQYF
-	TRBV7-9	many	TRBJ2-2	TGTGCCAGCAGCTTAGCGCAGGGTTCGGTTACCGGGGAGCTGTTTTTT	CASSLAQGSVTGELFF
TRBD1	TRBV29-1	-	TRBJ1-5	TGCAGCGTTGCGCAGACAGGGGATAGCAATCAGCCCCAGCATTTT	CSVAQTGDSNQPQHF
TRBD2	TRBV28	-	TRBJ2-1	TGTGCCAGCAGTTTTCCGGCTAGCGGGACGTGGCGCAATGAGCAGTTCTTC	CASSFPASGTWRNEQFF
-	TRBV10-3	few	TRBJ2-7	TGTGCCATCAGTGAGTCTGTAGCGGCAGTTTTCTACGAGCAGTACTTC	CAISESVAAVFYEQYF
-	TRBV3-1	-	TRBJ1-3	TGTGCCAGCAGCCAAGACGAGGGCTCTGGAAACACCATATATTTT	CASSQDEGSGNTIYF
-	TRBV5-1	many	TRBJ2-5	TGCGCCAGCAGCCTAGGGACAAATCAAGAGACCCAGTACTTC	CASSLGTNQETQYF
TRBD1	TRBV4-3	-	TRBJ1-2	TGCGCCAGCAGCCAAGGGACAGGGCGTTACTCTGGCTACACCTTC	CASSQGTGRYSGYTF
-	TRBV18	few	TRBJ2-3	TGTGCCAGCTCACCAATGGGTTCCACAGATACGCAGTATTTT	CASSPMGSTDTQYF
-	TRBV4-3	-	TRBJ2-7	TGCGCCAGCAGCCAAGATTTGAGCAGGGGGGTTCAAGGCTACGAGCAGTACTTC	CASSQDLSRGVQGYEQYF
-	TRBV29-1	many	TRBJ2-1	TGCAGCGTCCTACGGGACATATACAATGAGCAGTTCTTC	CSVLRDIYNEQFF
-	TRBV7-2	many	TRBJ1-3	TGTGCCAGCAGCTTAGGGCGAGGCAGGGTACGGGGAAACACCATATATTTT	CASSLGRGRVRGNTIYF
-	TRBV6-2/TRBV6-3	few	TRBJ2-2	TGTGCCAGCAGTCAAATGGCGGTGGGGGAGCTGTTTTTT	CASSQMAVGELFF
TRBD1	TRBV5-1	few	TRBJ1-4	TGCGCCAGCAGCTTACAGGGGGGTGCTAATGAAAAACTGTTTTTT	CASSLQGGANEKLFF
TRBD1	TRBV5-5	few	TRBJ2-5	TGTGCCAGCAGCACCCGGGACAGGAAAGAGACCCAGTACTTC	CASSTRDRKETQYF
-	TRBV30	-	TRBJ2-3	TGTGCCTGGAGACTGGGGGATACGCAGTATTTT	CAWRLGDTQYF
-	TRBV30	few	TRBJ1-5	TGTGCCTGGAGTATGGGGCAGGGAGGCAATCAGCCCCAGCATTTT	CAWSMGQGGNQPQHF
-	TRBV6-1	few	TRBJ1-6	TGTGCCAGCAGACGAGGACAGACTAGTAATTCACCCCTCCACTTT	CASRRGQTSNSPLHF
-	TRBV5-1	-	TRBJ2-7	TGCGCCAGCAGCTTGGTGTCGGATTACGAGCAGTACTTC	CASSLVSDYEQYF
-	TRBV5-1	few	TRBJ2-7	TGCGCCAGCAGCTTGGGGGTAGCACCGACGTGGGAGCAGTACTTC	CASSLGVAPTWEQYF
TRBD1	TRBV28	many	TRBJ2-7	TGTGCCAGCAGTTCTCCGGGACAGGGGAATACCTACGAGCAGTACTTC	CASSSPGQGNTYEQYF
TRBD2	TRBV20-1	few	TRBJ2-7	TGCAGTGCTAGAGAAATACTAGCGGGACCAAAACCCTACGAGCAGTACTTC	CSAREILAGPKPYEQYF
TRBD1	TRBV7-9	many	TRBJ2-1	TGTGCCAGCAGCTCGATACAGGGGGTATCCTACAATGAGCAGTTCTTC	CASSSIQGVSYNEQFF
TRBD1	TRBV20-1	-	TRBJ2-3	TGCAGTGCTGGAAGACCGGGACAGAACACAGATACGCAGTATTTT	CSAGRPGQNTDTQYF
-	TRBV27	-	TRBJ1-1	TGTGCCAGCAGTTCGGGCTTCAGGAACACTGAAGCTTTCTTT	CASSSGFRNTEAFF
TRBD1	TRBV6-1	-	TRBJ1-1	TGTGCCAGCAGACGGGACAGGGGAAACACTGAAGCTTTCTTT	CASRRDRGNTEAFF
-	TRBV4-3	few	TRBJ2-7	TGCGCCAGCAGCCAAAAACGGGGCTACGAGCAGTACTTC	CASSQKRGYEQYF
TRBD1	TRBV5-1	-	TRBJ1-5	TGCGCCAGCTCCTATGGGACAGATCAGCCCCAGCATTTT	CASSYGTDQPQHF
TRBD2	TRBV29-1	many	TRBJ2-1	TGCAGCGTTGGGGCTAGCGGGCGGGGGAATGAGCAGTTCTTC	CSVGASGRGNEQFF
-	TRBV5-1	few	TRBJ2-3	TGCGCCAGCAGCCCCGGACGGCCCGGGGATACGCAGTATTTT	CASSPGRPGDTQYF